This T cell receptor beta chain is drawn from a study of T cell changes during pregnancy in multiple sclerosis. This CDR3 is built from 16 residues. V dropped 4 bases and J dropped 3; count of bases not matched to a gene: 11. CDR1 is MDHEN, CDR2 SYDVKM, per germline. Some clones are missing from TCRdb's copy, which holds only in-frame ones; the method was immunoSEQ multiplex PCR. The sample has 100,000 to 150,000 clones, under 95% seen once. Specimen: peripheral blood, collected before pregnancy. The TCR comes from a female donor with multiple sclerosis, enrolled in a pregnancy study. This chain uses TRBV28 with TRBJ2-7; TRBD1 matches at 8 bases. The CDR3 DNA is TGTGCCAGCAGTTCTATTGCCGGGACAGGCAGCTACGAGCAGTACTTC. The encoded protein is CASSSIAGTGSYEQYF.